Listed below are T cell receptor beta chains from one sample, sequenced in a study of CD8 T cells in Susac syndrome. TCRdb called the immunoSEQ multiplex PCR reads again in MiXCR, with one record for every CDR3 protein. Of 210,000 or so distinct CDR3 sequences listed, less than 95% are singletons. Sequences were obtained from CD4+ T cells from PBMCs. The receptors shown here come from a human donor with Susac syndrome. Each CDR3 is given with its conserved first and last residue. Fields, in order: J gene, clone size, D gene, V gene, CDR3 DNA, CDR3 protein. A D gene is named only where the DNA matches it firmly. Not every row has a clone size; where given, it reads once, few, many or a size class.

>TRBJ2-4|NA|TRBD1|TRBV5-1
TGCGCCAGCAGCACGGGGATCTCCGGGACAGGTTTAGCCAAAAACATTCAGTACTTC
CASSTGISGTGLAKNIQYF
>TRBJ1-2|NA|NA|TRBV29-1
TGCAGCAGCCGGACGGCTAACTATGGCTACACCTTC
CSSRTANYGYTF
>TRBJ1-2|few|NA|TRBV7-2
TGTGCCAGCAGCTTAGGGACGGCTAACTATGGCTACACCTTC
CASSLGTANYGYTF
>TRBJ2-4|NA|NA|TRBV24-1
TGTGCCACCAGTGGTGAGGGCCCCAAAAACATTCAGTACTTC
CATSGEGPKNIQYF
>TRBJ2-7|NA|TRBD2|TRBV7-2
TGTGCCAGCAGCCGGACGTTAGCGGGGGGCTACGAGCAGTACTTC
CASSRTLAGGYEQYF
>TRBJ2-7|NA|NA|TRBV12-3/TRBV12-4
TGTGCCAGCAGTTTTAAGGCAGTAAAAACCTACGAGCAGTACTTC
CASSFKAVKTYEQYF
>TRBJ1-6|NA|TRBD1|TRBV20-1
TGCAGTGCTTTATACAGGGGGCTGAATTCACCCCTCCACTTT
CSALYRGLNSPLHF
>TRBJ1-5|NA|NA|TRBV6-1
TGTGCCAGCAATCTAGCTGATCAGCCCCAGCATTTT
CASNLADQPQHF
>TRBJ2-5|NA|TRBD2|TRBV7-2
TGTGCCAGCAGCCCGCGGGGGGTTTATGTGGAAGAGACCCAGTACTTC
CASSPRGVYVEETQYF
>TRBJ1-1|NA|TRBD1|TRBV7-9
TGTGCCAGCAGCTTAGGGACAGGCGGAAGAGCTTTCTTT
CASSLGTGGRAFF
>TRBJ2-5|NA|NA|TRBV28
TGTGCCAGCAGTTTGATGCTCAAGTCCGTCCAAGAGACCCAGTACTTC
CASSLMLKSVQETQYF
>TRBJ2-7|NA|TRBD1|TRBV28
TGTGCCAGCAGAACCGGGACAGGGCCAGAGCAGTACTTC
CASRTGTGPEQYF
>TRBJ1-4|NA|TRBD1|TRBV5-4
TGTGCCAGCAGCTTGGCGGGGACAGCCGAAAAACTGTTTTTT
CASSLAGTAEKLFF
>TRBJ1-4|NA|NA|TRBV6-1
TGTGCCAGCACCAGGACAGCTCAGGCAACTAATGAAAAACTGTTTTTT
CASTRTAQATNEKLFF
>TRBJ1-1|NA|NA|TRBV4-3
TGCGCCAGCAGCCAAGATTCCGGGACACCTATGGAAGCTTTCTTT
CASSQDSGTPMEAFF
>TRBJ1-6|NA|NA|TRBV30
TGTGCCTGGACCTTTCGGACAGAATATAATTCACCCCTCCACTTT
CAWTFRTEYNSPLHF
>TRBJ2-5|NA|TRBD2|TRBV5-1
TGCGCCAGCAGCTTGACTCCGTTCGGGGGGGGAGAGACCCAGTACTTC
CASSLTPFGGGETQYF
>TRBJ2-3|NA|NA|TRBV30
TGTGCCTGGAGTGTAGGAGGCCAAGATACGCAGTATTTT
CAWSVGGQDTQYF
>TRBJ1-5|NA|NA|TRBV7-8
TGTGCCAGCAGCTTAGCGTTCGGGGCGGGAGAAAGCAATCAGCCCCAGCATTTT
CASSLAFGAGESNQPQHF
>TRBJ1-6|NA|NA|TRBV5-1
TGCGCCAGCAGCTTGGAAGGGGATTCTGGAAATTCACCCCTCCACTTT
CASSLEGDSGNSPLHF
>TRBJ2-1|NA|NA|TRBV5-6
TGTGCCAGCAGCTTCACGAGGGGCGGTGAGCAGTTCTTC
CASSFTRGGEQFF
>TRBJ2-5|NA|NA|TRBV5-1
TGCGCCAGCAGCCCCGGGCCTAATGAGACCCAGTACTTC
CASSPGPNETQYF
>TRBJ1-2|NA|TRBD1|TRBV6-5
TGTGCCAGCAGGAGGGGGACAGGGGCCGGCTACACCTTC
CASRRGTGAGYTF
>TRBJ1-2|NA|NA|TRBV3-1
TGTGCCAGCAGCCAAGGACGGAACTATGGCTACACCTTC
CASSQGRNYGYTF